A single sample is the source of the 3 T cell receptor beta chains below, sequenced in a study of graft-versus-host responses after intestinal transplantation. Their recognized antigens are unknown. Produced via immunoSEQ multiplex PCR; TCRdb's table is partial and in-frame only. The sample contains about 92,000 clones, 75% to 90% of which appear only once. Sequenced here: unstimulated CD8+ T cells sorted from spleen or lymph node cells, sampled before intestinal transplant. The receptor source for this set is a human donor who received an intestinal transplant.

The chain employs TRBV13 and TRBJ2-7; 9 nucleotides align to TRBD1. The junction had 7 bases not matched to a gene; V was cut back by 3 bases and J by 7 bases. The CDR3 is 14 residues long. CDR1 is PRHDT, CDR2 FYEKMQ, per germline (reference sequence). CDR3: CASSLRTGVWEQYF. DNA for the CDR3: TGTGCCAGCAGCTTGAGGACAGGGGTGTGGGAGCAGTACTTC.

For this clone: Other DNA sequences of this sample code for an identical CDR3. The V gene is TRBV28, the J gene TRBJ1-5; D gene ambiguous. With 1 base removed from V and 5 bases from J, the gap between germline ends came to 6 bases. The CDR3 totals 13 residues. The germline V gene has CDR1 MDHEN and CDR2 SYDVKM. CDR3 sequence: CASSLYGDQPQHF. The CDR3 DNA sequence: TGTGCCAGCAGTTTATATGGGGATCAGCCCCAGCATTTT.

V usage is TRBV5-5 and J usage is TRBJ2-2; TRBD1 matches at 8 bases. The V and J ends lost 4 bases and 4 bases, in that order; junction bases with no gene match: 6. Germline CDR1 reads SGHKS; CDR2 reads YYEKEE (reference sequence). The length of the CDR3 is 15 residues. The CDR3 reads CASSLRTGSTGELFF. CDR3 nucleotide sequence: TGTGCCAGCAGCCTGCGGACAGGGTCCACCGGGGAGCTGTTTTTT.